The following is a T cell receptor (beta chain) sequence with its context. The record originates from a study of blood T cell repertoires in COVID-19. Produced via immunoSEQ multiplex PCR; TCRdb's table is partial and in-frame only. The sample holds about 48,000 clones, 82% seen once. The CDR3 loop spans 12 amino acids. In germline, CDR1 is SQVTM, CDR2 ANQGSEA. V was shortened by 5 bases and J by 1 base, with 8 bases between the two germline ends. This clonotype was obtained from a middle-aged man with acute or convalescent COVID-19. The V and J genes are TRBV29-1 and TRBJ1-1; unclear D gene. The sample was peripheral blood. This CDR3 is CSVSGPNTEAFF. Written as DNA, the CDR3 is TGCAGCGTTTCAGGTCCGAACACTGAAGCTTTCTTT.